Following are 20 T cell receptor beta chains from one sample sequenced in a study of T cell responses to AZD1222 COVID-19 vaccine. Some clones are missing from TCRdb's copy, which holds only in-frame ones; the method was immunoSEQ multiplex PCR. The profile shows some 120,000 clones, less than 95% of them singletons. The sample was peripheral blood, taken on day 0 of AZD1222 vaccination. The receptors originated from an adult in good health.

J is TRBJ2-1 and V is TRBV9; D is unclear. The CDR3 contains 14 residues. The V end lost 4 bases, the J end lost 5 bases, and 13 bases lay between the germline ends. Germline lookup yields CDR1 SGDLS and CDR2 YYNGEE. CDR3 amino acids: CASSPQVSNNEQFF. The CDR3 DNA sequence: TGTGCCAGCAGCCCCCAGGTCAGCAACAATGAGCAGTTCTTC.

The CDR3 DNA sequence: TGTGCCAGCTCACCACGAGAAGATCAGCCCCAGCATTTT. Translated: CASSPREDQPQHF. The chain carries TRBV18 and TRBJ1-5; D call uncertain. The CDR3 extends over 13 amino acids. V dropped 1 base and J dropped 5 bases, with 6 bases sitting between them. Germline V gives CDR1 KGHSH, CDR2 LQKENI. Based on the CDR3 plus reference TRBV18 and TRBJ1-5, the full variable domain is NAGVMQNPRHLVRRRGQEARLRCSPMKGHSHVYWYRQLPEEGLKFMVYLQKENIIDESGMPKERFSAEFPKEGPSILRIQQVVRGDSAAYFCASSPREDQPQHFGDGTRLSIL.

The chain links TRBV24-1 to TRBJ2-5; D possibly matches TRBD1 or TRBD2 (5 bases each). The CDR3 extends over 15 amino acids. V was cut by 4 bases and J by 1 base, with 12 bases left in between. Germline V gene sequence: CDR1 KGHDR, CDR2 SFDVKD. The CDR3, as DNA: TGTGCCACCAGTGACCCGGAGAGGGGCCAAGAGACCCAGTACTTC. Translation: CATSDPERGQETQYF.

The genes are TRBV2 and TRBJ1-1; D is ambiguous. Trimming pared 3 bases from V and 5 bases from J, leaving 16 bases between. Germline CDR1 reads SNHLY; CDR2 reads FYNNEI. The CDR3 length is 15 residues. The CDR3 is CASSDVPVPGTEAFF. DNA for the CDR3: TGTGCCAGCAGTGACGTACCGGTCCCGGGGACTGAAGCTTTCTTT.

The CDR3 nucleotides read TGTGCCAGCAGTTCCCAGAGGGTCTTCAATCAGCCCCAGCATTTT. Its protein product is CASSSQRVFNQPQHF. The rearrangement uses TRBV28 and TRBJ1-5; D remains unclear. Trimming stripped 4 bases from V and 3 bases from J, with 13 bases between. Germline assignment: CDR1 MDHEN and CDR2 SYDVKM. The CDR3 sequence is 15 residues long. Full variable domain (rest looked up from reference TRBV28 and TRBJ1-5): DVKVTQSSRYLVKRTGEKVFLECVQDMDHENMFWYRQDPGLGLRLIYFSYDVKMKEKGDIPEGYSVSREKKERFSLILESASTNQTSMYLCASSSQRVFNQPQHFGDGTRLSIL.

This chain joins TRBV28 and TRBJ1-5; D is possibly TRBD1 (5 bases). The CDR3 contains 15 residues. Germline V gene sequence: CDR1 MDHEN, CDR2 SYDVKM. V lost 6 bases to trimming and J lost 7 bases, with 19 bases between them. The CDR3 protein is CASRHPIQGGQPQHF. The CDR3 DNA follows: TGTGCCAGCAGGCACCCTATCCAGGGCGGGCAGCCCCAGCATTTT.

The chain carries TRBV12-3 or TRBV12-4 and TRBJ2-5; D is ambiguous. V lost 3 bases to trimming and J lost 5 bases, with 10 bases between them. This CDR3 comprises 13 residues. CDR3 DNA sequence: TGTGCCAGCAGTTTTCGAGTGACGGAGACCCAGTACTTC. Encoded protein: CASSFRVTETQYF.

This chain connects TRBV2 to TRBJ2-1, with TRBD2 matching 9 bases. V lost 6 bases and J lost 7; bases outside the gene matches: 10. CDR1 and CDR2 (germline): SNHLY, FYNNEI. CDR3 length: 15 amino acids. CDR3: CASSLRREGPNEQFF. The CDR3 region has the DNA TGTGCCAGCAGCCTTAGGCGGGAGGGCCCGAATGAGCAGTTCTTC.

V and J are TRBV13 and TRBJ2-4, with TRBD1 identical over 7 bases. The CDR3 runs to 19 residues. The germline V gene encodes CDR1 PRHDT and CDR2 FYEKMQ (reference sequence). J was trimmed by 4 bases and V by 1 base; bases with no gene match: 16. The CDR3 DNA reads TGTGCCAGCAGCTTAGCCCAACCCCTCTGGCGGACAGGAAAAAACATTCAGTACTTC. Its protein is CASSLAQPLWRTGKNIQYF.

In this sample, this clone turned up once. This chain uses TRBV4-1 with TRBJ2-3; TRBD2 might be the D (6 bases). The CDR3 has 16 residues. Germline V gene data show CDR1 as MGHRA and CDR2 as YSYEKL. Trimming cost V 1 base and J 2 bases, with 13 bases left between them. In DNA, the CDR3 is TGCGCCAGCAGCCAAGGACTAGTCGGTTTCACAGATACGCAGTATTTT. Its translation is CASSQGLVGFTDTQYF.

The rearrangement uses TRBV6-5 and TRBJ2-7; TRBD1 is a possible D gene (5 bases). The germline CDR1 and CDR2 sequences are MNHEY and SVGAGI. V was trimmed by 6 bases and J by 4 bases, leaving 19 bases between them. The CDR3 spans 15 residues. The CDR3 region has the DNA TGTGCCAGCAGCCCCACTGGCAGGGTAGGTTACGAGCAGTACTTC. This codes for CASSPTGRVGYEQYF.

The V and J genes are TRBV14 and TRBJ1-3; tentatively, D is TRBD1 (6 bases). The germline CDR1 and CDR2 sequences are SGHDN and FVKESK. The CDR3 is 16 amino acids. Between the trimmed V and J ends, which lost 0 bases and 5 bases, there was a span of 14 bases. CDR3 region: CASSQDTGLRRNTIYF. CDR3 nucleotides: TGTGCCAGCAGCCAAGATACAGGGTTAAGAAGAAACACCATATATTTT.

The chain couples TRBV19 to TRBJ1-5; no clear D. The CDR3 contains 15 residues. Germline CDR1 LNHDA, CDR2 SQIVND (reference sequence). Trimming took 3 bases from V and 4 from J, leaving 13 bases between them. Written as DNA, the CDR3 is TGTGCCAGTAGTATGCAGTCTGCCCCTAATCAGCCCCAGCATTTT. Translating gives CASSMQSAPNQPQHF.

The chain employs TRBV5-1 and TRBJ1-1; D remains ambiguous. The germline V gene encodes CDR1 SGHRS and CDR2 YFSETQ. Trimming pared 4 bases from V and 1 base from J, leaving 14 bases between. There are 15 residues in the CDR3. CDR3 DNA sequence: TGCGCCAGCAGCCCCGAGGGCTATCCGAACACTGAAGCTTTCTTT. As protein: CASSPEGYPNTEAFF. Variable domain in full (rest from reference TRBV5-1 and TRBJ1-1): KAGVTQTPRYLIKTRGQQVTLSCSPISGHRSVSWYQQTPGQGLQFLFEYFSETQRNKGNFPGRFSGRQFSNSRSEMNVSTLELGDSALYLCASSPEGYPNTEAFFGQGTRLTVV.

This chain joins TRBV9 and TRBJ2-7; weak D call: TRBD2 (5 bases). The CDR3 has 13 residues. Trimming pared 2 bases from V and 7 bases from J, leaving 13 bases between. CDR1 and CDR2 (germline): SGDLS, YYNGEE. DNA of the CDR3: TGTGCCAGCAGCGTCAACTCGGGCGGGGAGCAGTACTTC. Protein product: CASSVNSGGEQYF.

This clone was observed a single time. This sequence joins TRBV21-1 and TRBJ1-5. TRBV21-1 is a documented pseudogene. This CDR3 is 15 amino acids long. As DNA, the CDR3 is TGTGCCAGCAGCAAAAAGGGGGGCTATAATCAGCCCCAGCATTTT. Its protein is CASSKKGGYNQPQHF.

V and J are TRBV14 and TRBJ1-1, with D hard to call. Germline V gene lookup returns CDR1 SGHDN and CDR2 FVKESK. V dropped 4 bases and J dropped 0 bases, with 15 bases sitting between them. This CDR3 is built from 16 residues. The CDR3 spells CASSLRRQQLNTEAFF. The DNA of the CDR3 is TGTGCCAGCAGCCTCCGAAGGCAGCAGTTGAACACTGAAGCTTTCTTT.

J is TRBJ2-1 and V is TRBV6-5, with D unclear. This CDR3 comprises 11 residues. Germline CDR1 MNHEY, CDR2 SVGAGI. With 6 bases removed from V and 9 bases from J, the gap between germline ends came to 9 bases. CDR3 in amino acids: CASSHASEQFF. The CDR3 DNA is TGTGCCAGCAGCCACGCTTCTGAGCAGTTCTTC.

Regarding this clone: Germline and junction disagree at one end, which may indicate a read error. The CDR3 here is CASSDSYQPQHF. For the CDR3, the DNA is TGTGCCAGCAGTGACTCTTATCAGCCCCAGCATTTT. The genes are TRBV6-5 and TRBJ1-5; D unresolved. The V gene's germline CDR1 is MNHEY and CDR2 SVGAGI. CDR3 length: 12 residues.

The count of this clone is one. This chain joins TRBV30 and TRBJ2-1; 8 positions agree with TRBD1. This CDR3 contains 12 residues. Germline V gene lookup returns CDR1 GTSNPN and CDR2 SVGIG (reference sequence). V was clipped by 3 bases and J by 8 bases; unmatched bases: 3. This CDR3 reads CAWSNRGDEQFF. The DNA for the CDR3 is TGTGCCTGGAGCAACAGGGGGGATGAGCAGTTCTTC. Together with reference TRBV30 and TRBJ2-1, the CDR3 gives the full variable domain: SQTIHQWPATLVQPVGSPLSLECTVEGTSNPNLYWYRQAAGRGLQLLFYSVGIGQISSEVPQNLSASRPQDRQFILSSKKLLLSDSGFYLCAWSNRGDEQFFGPGTRLTVL.